One and the same sample provided the 6 T cell receptor beta chains below, sequenced in a study of tumor-infiltrating lymphocytes in primary liver carcinoma. For blood RNA, unsorted whole blood served as the source, and germline DNA was extracted too. Starting material of 500 to 600 ng total RNA yielded TCR beta cDNA via a constant-region primer. Sequencing libraries for TCR beta derived from three nested multiplex PCR rounds that used slightly modified ARM-PCR. Rounds one and two of PCR, each of roughly 10 cycles, were primed with TRBV1-TRBV30 forward primers and a C-beta reverse primer. TCRdb processed the multiplex PCR reads anew with MiXCR; each CDR3 protein has one entry. The sample shows 150,000 to 200,000 distinct CDR3 sequences, about 55% of them seen only once. The specimen was peripheral blood. The receptor set was obtained from a man in his forties with primary liver carcinoma and hepatitis B virus infection.

The gene calls are TRBV11-2 and TRBJ1-2; 10 bases fit TRBD1. Germline assignment: CDR1 SGHAT and CDR2 FQNNGV. V shed 2 bases, J shed 6 bases, and the junction held 6 bases outside the gene matches. This CDR3 comprises 15 residues. CDR3 region: CASSLQGTGVHGYTF. In nucleotides, the CDR3 is TGTGCCAGCAGCTTACAAGGGACAGGGGTGCATGGCTACACCTTC.

The rearrangement links TRBV7-8 to TRBJ2-7; 7 bases align to TRBD1. The germline CDR1 and CDR2 sequences are SGHVS and FQNEAQ. V trimming: 4 bases; J trimming: 3 bases; junction bases outside the gene matches: 9. CDR3 length equals 15 residues. CDR3 protein: CASSSSTGSVYEQYF. CDR3 nucleotides: TGTGCCAGCAGCTCATCGACAGGGAGTGTCTACGAGCAGTACTTC.

A word on this clonotype: A read error may produce the germline difference seen at one junction end. The rearrangement links TRBV11-2 to TRBJ1-5; D unclear. Germline CDR1 reads SGHAT; CDR2 reads FQNNGV. CDR3 size: 15 residues. The CDR3 is CAGSLVGGLGQPQHF. The CDR3, as DNA: TGTGCCGGCAGCTTAGTCGGAGGGCTGGGCCAGCCCCAGCACTTT.

This chain links TRBV11-2 with TRBJ2-3; 7 nucleotides line up with TRBD2. The V and J ends lost 9 bases and 3 bases, in that order; junction bases with no gene match: 12. The CDR3 contains 15 residues. Germline loops: CDR1 SGHAT, CDR2 FQNNGV. The CDR3 bases are TGTGCCAGTAGCCCCATGTGGCGGGAGACAGATACGCAGTATTTT. The encoded protein is CASSPMWRETDTQYF. Drawing the rest from reference TRBV11-2 and TRBJ2-3, the complete variable domain is EAGVAQSPRYKIIEKRQSVAFWCNPISGHATLYWYQQILGQGPKLLIQFQNNGVVDDSQLPKDRFSAERLKGVDSTLKIQPAKLEDSAVYLCASSPMWRETDTQYFGPGTRLTVL.

With respect to this clonotype: A junction boundary mismatches the germline segment, possibly from a read error. V is TRBV5-6 and J is TRBJ1-5; 7 bases are shared with TRBD1. This CDR3 region has 20 residues. The germline CDR1 and CDR2 sequences are SGHDT and YYEEEE. In DNA form, the CDR3 reads TGTGCCGGCAGCTTCCGCCGACAGGGCTTTAGTGTTTATAGCAATCAGCCCCAGCATTTT. Translation gives CAGSFRRQGFSVYSNQPQHF.

The table lists this clonotype with many counts. The chain combines TRBV11-2 with TRBJ2-7; 8 positions agree with TRBD2. Per the germline V gene, CDR1 is SGHAT and CDR2 is FQNNGV. V lost 0 bases and J lost 2; bases outside the gene matches: 3. This CDR3 is 15 amino acids long. This CDR3 reads CASSLEAGDPYEQYF. CDR3 DNA sequence: TGTGCCAGCAGCTTAGAAGCGGGAGACCCCTACGAGCAGTACTTC.